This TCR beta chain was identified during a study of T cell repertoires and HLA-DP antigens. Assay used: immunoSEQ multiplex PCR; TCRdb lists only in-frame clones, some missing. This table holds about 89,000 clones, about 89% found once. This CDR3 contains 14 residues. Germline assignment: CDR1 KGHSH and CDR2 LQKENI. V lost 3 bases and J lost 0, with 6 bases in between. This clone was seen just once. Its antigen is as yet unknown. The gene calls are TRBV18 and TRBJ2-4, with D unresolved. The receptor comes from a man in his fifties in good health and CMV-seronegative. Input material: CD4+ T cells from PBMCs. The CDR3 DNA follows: TGTGCCAGCTCACCGGGCTTAGCCAAAAACATTCAGTACTTC. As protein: CASSPGLAKNIQYF.